Shown below are 27 T cell receptor beta chains from a single sample sequenced in a study of OX40 agonist ivuxolimab in advanced cancers. Method: immunoSEQ multiplex PCR; TCRdb's copy keeps in-frame clones and lacks some. The table shows 72,000 or so clones, with around 87% occurring only once. Sequencing was performed on CD4+ or CD8+ T cells sorted from blood, taken in a trial of the OX40 agonist ivuxolimab. The receptors stem from an adult with an advanced solid tumor such as melanoma, head and neck, liver or kidney cancer.

The J gene is TRBJ2-7, the V gene TRBV25-1; 14 bases agree with TRBD2. J gave up 8 bases and V 4 bases, and 4 bases lay outside the gene matches. From germline, CDR1 is MGHDK and CDR2 SYGVNS. This CDR3 is built from 14 residues. The CDR3 coding sequence is TGTGCCAGCAGTGGAGGACTAGCGGGAGGCAAGCAGTACTTC. It yields the protein CASSGGLAGGKQYF.

The V gene is TRBV7-6, the J gene TRBJ2-2, with D possibly matching TRBD1 (6 bases). This CDR3 is built from 16 residues. Germline CDR1 SGHVS, CDR2 FNYEAQ. V lost 5 bases and J 0 bases, leaving 13 bases between the germline ends. CDR3 in amino acids: CASSPRQAANTGELFF. CDR3 coding DNA: TGTGCCAGCAGCCCGCGACAGGCTGCGAACACCGGGGAGCTGTTTTTT.

This clone was seen a few times. The V gene is TRBV10-1, the J gene TRBJ2-5; D may correspond to TRBD1 or TRBD2 (5 bases each). Germline V gene sequence: CDR1 WNHNN, CDR2 SYGVQD (reference sequence). Trimming removed 2 bases from V and 2 bases from J, with 12 bases in between. The CDR3 has 15 amino acids. CDR3 bases: TGCGCCAGCAGTGAGGCCGGGACGGAACAAGAGACCCAGTACTTC. This encodes CASSEAGTEQETQYF.

The chain couples TRBV5-4 to TRBJ2-7; D uncertain. CDR3 size: 14 residues. CDR1 is SGHNT, CDR2 YYREEE, per germline (reference sequence). V lost 4 bases and J 1 base, leaving 12 bases between the germline ends. The CDR3 loop is CASSGTIHSYEQYF. In DNA form, the CDR3 reads TGTGCCAGCAGCGGAACGATCCATTCCTACGAGCAGTACTTC.

This chain uses TRBV6-5 with TRBJ1-2, with D tentatively TRBD1 (6 bases). Germline V gene sequence: CDR1 MNHEY, CDR2 SVGAGI. The CDR3 length is 15 residues. Trimming stripped 2 bases from V and 2 bases from J, with 12 bases between. CDR3: CASSYRPDRNYGYTF. In nucleotides, the CDR3 is TGTGCCAGCAGTTACCGCCCTGACAGGAACTATGGCTACACCTTC.

The chain employs TRBV10-1 and TRBJ2-3, with 9 bases aligning to TRBD2. Trimming cost V 0 bases and J 6 bases; bases outside gene matches: 13. Germline CDR1 and CDR2: WNHNN and SYGVQD (reference sequence). The CDR3 totals 18 residues. CDR3 nucleotide sequence: TGCGCCAGCAGTGAGTCCCCGGGAACCGGGACTAGCATGGATACGCAGTATTTT. Residues: CASSESPGTGTSMDTQYF.

This clone was detected once. This chain's CDR3 is CASSSPSTDTQYF. The CDR3 region has the DNA TGTGCCAGCAGCTCCCCGAGCACAGATACGCAGTATTTT. The gene calls are TRBV5-4 and TRBJ2-3, with D hard to call. CDR1 is SGHNT, CDR2 YYREEE, per germline (reference sequence). This CDR3 spans 13 amino acids. V lost 3 bases, J lost 0 bases, and 5 bases lay in between.

The rearrangement links TRBV7-9 to TRBJ2-1; possibly TRBD1 for D (6 bases). The CDR3 has 14 residues. Germline-derived CDR1 and CDR2 are SEHNR and FQNEAQ (reference sequence). Trimming removed 5 bases at V and 5 bases at J, with 13 bases between. This CDR3 is CASSTRTANNEQFF. The CDR3 DNA reads TGTGCCAGCAGCACCCGGACAGCAAACAATGAGCAGTTCTTC. The full variable domain, rest sourced from reference TRBV7-9 and TRBJ2-1, is DTGVSQNPRHKITKRGQNVTFRCDPISEHNRLYWYRQTLGQGPEFLTYFQNEAQLEKSRLLSDRFSAERPKGSFSTLEIQRTEQGDSAMYLCASSTRTANNEQFFGPGTRLTVL.

J is TRBJ1-1 and V is TRBV27, with TRBD1 matching 8 bases. V was pared by 5 bases and J by 5 bases, with 13 bases of the junction left unmatched. Germline V gene sequence: CDR1 MNHEY, CDR2 SMNVEV (reference sequence). This CDR3 contains 16 residues. This CDR3 is CASSLDRGWGETEAFF. CDR3 sequence (DNA): TGTGCCAGCAGTCTAGACAGGGGTTGGGGAGAGACTGAAGCTTTCTTT.

The V and J genes are TRBV11-3 and TRBJ1-1; D possibly corresponds to TRBD1 (5 bases). Deletions cut 4 bases from V and 2 bases from J, with 14 bases between. Germline V gives CDR1 SGHNT, CDR2 YENEEA. The CDR3 consists of 15 residues. CDR3 DNA: TGTGCCAGCAGCTCGGTCGGCCAGGGTAACACTGAAGCTTTCTTT. It is translated as CASSSVGQGNTEAFF.

V is TRBV5-1 and J is TRBJ2-7, with D perhaps given as TRBD1 or TRBD2 (6 bases each). This CDR3 has 13 residues. The V end lost 4 bases, the J end lost 5 bases, and 13 bases lay between the germline ends. The germline V gene encodes CDR1 SGHRS and CDR2 YFSETQ. CDR3 bases: TGCGCCAGCAGCCCCGGGGGCTACGACGAGCAGTACTTC. Translation gives CASSPGGYDEQYF.

The gene calls are TRBV5-1 and TRBJ2-5; D gene unclear. This CDR3 is 14 amino acids long. Germline V gene lookup returns CDR1 SGHRS and CDR2 YFSETQ. V lost 2 bases and J lost 5, with 13 bases in between. As DNA, the CDR3 is TGCGCCAGCAGCTTCGCCGGTTCCGGGGAGACCCAGTACTTC. It encodes CASSFAGSGETQYF.

This chain connects TRBV7-2 to TRBJ1-1; D might be TRBD1 (5 bases). The CDR3 has 14 amino acids. Germline assignment: CDR1 SGHTA and CDR2 FQGNSA. Trimming took 5 bases from V and 1 from J, leaving 11 bases between them. CDR3 sequence: CASSAGHQNTEAFF. CDR3 nucleotides: TGTGCCAGCAGCGCGGGGCACCAGAACACTGAAGCTTTCTTT.

The chain carries TRBV6-7 and TRBJ2-2; 11 bases map to TRBD1. TRBV6-7 is an ORF; its function is uncertain. This CDR3 region has 21 residues. Trimming took 4 bases from V and 6 from J; bases not matched to a gene: 22. This chain's CDR3 is CASSSEPGQGDPGVVPGELFF. In DNA, the CDR3 is TGTGCCAGCAGTTCCGAACCGGGACAGGGGGACCCTGGGGTGGTCCCCGGGGAGCTGTTTTTT.

The rearrangement links TRBV28 to TRBJ2-1; TRBD1 is a possible D gene (6 bases). Germline lookup yields CDR1 MDHEN and CDR2 SYDVKM. The V end was cut by 4 bases, the J end by 7 bases, with 8 bases between. The CDR3 loop spans 12 amino acids. CDR3 in amino acids: CASSSQGNEQFF. In DNA form, the CDR3 reads TGTGCCAGCAGTTCACAGGGTAATGAGCAGTTCTTC.

This chain uses TRBV5-1 with TRBJ2-1, with a possible D match to TRBD2 (6 bases). The CDR3 spans 15 residues. Germline CDR1 SGHRS, CDR2 YFSETQ. Trimming took off 1 base at V and 6 bases at J, with 14 bases between the two ends. This chain's CDR3 is CASSLREASVNEQFF. Written as DNA, the CDR3 is TGCGCCAGCAGCTTGAGGGAAGCTAGCGTCAATGAGCAGTTCTTC.

The gene calls are TRBV6-5 and TRBJ2-2; possibly TRBD1 for D (6 bases). Germline V gene sequence: CDR1 MNHEY, CDR2 SVGAGI. The germline V and J ends were trimmed by 2 bases and 6 bases, with 16 bases remaining between them. There are 16 residues in the CDR3. CDR3 in DNA: TGTGCCAGCAGTTACAGAGGGGGAGCTAGCTCCGGGGAGCTGTTTTTT. Translation: CASSYRGGASSGELFF.

The CDR3 region is CASSLDRTSTDTQYF. The CDR3 region has the DNA TGCGCCAGCAGTCTCGACAGGACTAGCACAGATACGCAGTATTTT. V gene TRBV10-2 combines with J gene TRBJ2-3, with D tentatively TRBD1 (6 bases). From germline, CDR1 is WSHSY and CDR2 SAAADI. The CDR3 loop spans 15 amino acids. V was clipped by 5 bases and J by 0 bases, with 12 bases between them.

DNA for the CDR3: TGCGCCAGCAGCTTGGAAGGGCGCGAGCAGTACTTC. Protein sequence: CASSLEGREQYF. V and J are TRBV5-1 and TRBJ2-7; D ambiguous. Per germline, CDR1 SGHRS and CDR2 YFSETQ. V shed 0 bases and J shed 6 bases, with 7 bases lying between them. The CDR3 is made up of 12 amino acids.

The genes are TRBV5-8 and TRBJ2-7; the D gene is possibly TRBD2 (5 bases). The germline V gene encodes CDR1 SGHTS and CDR2 YDEGEE. V was cut by 4 bases and J by 3 bases, with 17 bases left in between. This CDR3 region has 15 residues. The CDR3 protein is CASSHGLTQIYEQYF. CDR3 nucleotide sequence: TGTGCCAGCAGCCACGGACTGACACAAATCTACGAGCAGTACTTC.

This clone was observed a few times. V and J are TRBV13 and TRBJ2-2, with 10 bases that match TRBD1. This CDR3 is built from 16 residues. Trimming cost V 2 bases and J 5 bases; bases outside gene matches: 5. Germline values: CDR1 PRHDT, CDR2 FYEKMQ (reference sequence). The CDR3 region has the DNA TGTGCCAGCAGCTTACGGGGACAGGGGAAGACCGGGGAGCTGTTTTTT. It translates to CASSLRGQGKTGELFF.

This clone was picked up one time. This chain uses TRBV18 with TRBJ2-1; no reliable D call. With 2 bases removed from V and 0 bases from J, the gap between germline ends came to 8 bases. Per germline, CDR1 KGHSH and CDR2 LQKENI. The CDR3 is made up of 15 amino acids. This CDR3 is CASSPETSSYNEQFF. In DNA, the CDR3 is TGTGCCAGCTCACCAGAAACTTCCTCCTACAATGAGCAGTTCTTC.

The V call is TRBV7-9, the J call TRBJ2-3; D might be TRBD1 (5 bases). Trimming pared 1 base from V and 3 bases from J, leaving 8 bases between. In germline, CDR1 is SEHNR, CDR2 FQNEAQ (reference sequence). The CDR3 contains 14 residues. CDR3 DNA sequence: TGTGCCAGCAGCTTAGAACAGGTGACAGATACGCAGTATTTT. This codes for CASSLEQVTDTQYF.

The chain has TRBV5-1 and TRBJ1-2; possibly TRBD1 for D (6 bases). The CDR3 is 15 amino acids. Germline lookup yields CDR1 SGHRS and CDR2 YFSETQ. The ends were cut back, 0 bases at V and 2 bases at J, with 11 bases in the middle. Written as DNA, the CDR3 is TGCGCCAGCAGCTTGGGGTACGGGGGCAACTATGGCTACACCTTC. It is translated as CASSLGYGGNYGYTF.

The chain uses TRBV7-9 and TRBJ2-3; 9 nucleotides agree with TRBD2. Germline CDR1 is SEHNR and CDR2 is FQNEAQ (reference sequence). The CDR3 has 18 amino acids. Unmatched junction bases numbered 15, after V lost 6 bases and J lost 2 bases. In DNA form, the CDR3 reads TGTGCCAGCAGTAAACTAGCGGGTCCCTCTGACACCACAGATACGCAGTATTTT. This gives the protein CASSKLAGPSDTTDTQYF.

This clone showed up just once. The chain joins TRBV2 to TRBJ2-1, with D possibly matching TRBD1 (6 bases). This CDR3 is 12 amino acids long. Per the germline V gene, CDR1 is SNHLY and CDR2 is FYNNEI. Deletions cut 6 bases from V and 9 bases from J, with 12 bases between. For the CDR3, the DNA is TGTGCCAGCAGAGGGGACATCCCTGAGCAGTTCTTC. It specifies CASRGDIPEQFF.

The rearrangement joins TRBV27 to TRBJ1-1, with a weak D call TRBD1 (5 bases). Germline V CDR1 and CDR2: MNHEY, SMNVEV (reference sequence). The CDR3 extends over 11 amino acids. Trimming removed 4 bases from V and 8 bases from J, with 8 bases in between. The CDR3 here is CASSWGDEAFF. The CDR3, as DNA: TGTGCCAGCAGTTGGGGGGACGAAGCTTTCTTT.